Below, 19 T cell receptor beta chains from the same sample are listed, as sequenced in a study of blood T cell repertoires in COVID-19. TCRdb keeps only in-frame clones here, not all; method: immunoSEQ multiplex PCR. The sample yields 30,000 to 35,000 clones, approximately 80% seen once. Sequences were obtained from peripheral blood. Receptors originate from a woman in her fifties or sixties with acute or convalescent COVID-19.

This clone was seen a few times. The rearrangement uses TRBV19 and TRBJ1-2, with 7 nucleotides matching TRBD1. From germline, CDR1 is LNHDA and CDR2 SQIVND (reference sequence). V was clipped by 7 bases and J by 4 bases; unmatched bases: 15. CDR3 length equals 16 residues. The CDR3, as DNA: TGTGCCAGTATAAGCTTTAGGACAGGAGCTTCCTATGGCTACACCTTC. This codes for CASISFRTGASYGYTF. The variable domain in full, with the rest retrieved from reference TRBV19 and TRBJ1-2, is DGGITQSPKYLFRKEGQNVTLSCEQNLNHDAMYWYRQDPGQGLRLIYYSQIVNDFQKGDIAEGYSVSREKKESFPLTVTSAQKNPTAFYLCASISFRTGASYGYTFGSGTRLTVV.

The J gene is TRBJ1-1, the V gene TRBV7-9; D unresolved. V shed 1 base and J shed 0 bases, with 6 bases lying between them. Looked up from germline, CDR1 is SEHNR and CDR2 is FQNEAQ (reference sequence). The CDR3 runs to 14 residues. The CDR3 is CASSLELMNTEAFF. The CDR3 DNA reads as TGTGCCAGCAGCTTAGAACTGATGAACACTGAAGCTTTCTTT.

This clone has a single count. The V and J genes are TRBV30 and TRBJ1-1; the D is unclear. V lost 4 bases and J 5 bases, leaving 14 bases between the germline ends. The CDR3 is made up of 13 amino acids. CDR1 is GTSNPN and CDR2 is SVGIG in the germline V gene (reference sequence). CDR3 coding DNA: TGTGCCTGGACTCGCGGGGAGAGGACTGAAGCTTTCTTT. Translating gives CAWTRGERTEAFF.

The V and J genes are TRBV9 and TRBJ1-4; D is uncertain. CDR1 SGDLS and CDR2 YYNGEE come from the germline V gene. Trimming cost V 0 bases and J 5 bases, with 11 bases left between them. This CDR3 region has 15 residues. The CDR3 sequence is CASSVGAGINEKLFF. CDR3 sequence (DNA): TGTGCCAGCAGCGTAGGGGCCGGGATCAATGAAAAACTGTTTTTT.

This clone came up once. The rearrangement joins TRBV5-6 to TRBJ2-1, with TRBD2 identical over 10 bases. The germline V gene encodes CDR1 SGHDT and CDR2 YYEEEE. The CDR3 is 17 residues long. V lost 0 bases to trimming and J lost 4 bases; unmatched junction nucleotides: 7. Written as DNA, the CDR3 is TGTGCCAGCAGCTTGGATATTTTTAGCGGGGGGTACAATGAGCAGTTCTTC. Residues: CASSLDIFSGGYNEQFF.

In DNA form, the CDR3 reads TGTGCCAGCAGCTTGGCGGGGGGTCCCTCTGGGCAGTACTTC. It encodes CASSLAGGPSGQYF. The chain links TRBV7-2 to TRBJ2-7; 8 bases map to TRBD2. V shed 3 bases, J shed 9 bases, and the junction held 10 bases outside the gene matches. The germline CDR1 and CDR2 sequences are SGHTA and FQGNSA. This CDR3 has 14 amino acids.

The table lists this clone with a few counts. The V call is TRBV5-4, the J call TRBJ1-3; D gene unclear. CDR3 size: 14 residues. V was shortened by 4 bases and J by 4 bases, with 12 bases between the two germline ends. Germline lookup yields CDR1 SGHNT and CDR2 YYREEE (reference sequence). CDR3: CASSPPGSGNTIYF. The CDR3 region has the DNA TGTGCCAGCAGCCCCCCGGGGTCCGGAAACACCATATATTTT. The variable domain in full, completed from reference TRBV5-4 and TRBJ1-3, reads ETGVTQSPTHLIKTRGQQVTLRCSSQSGHNTVSWYQQALGQGPQFIFQYYREEENGRGNFPPRFSGLQFPNYSSELNVNALELDDSALYLCASSPPGSGNTIYFGEGSWLTVV.

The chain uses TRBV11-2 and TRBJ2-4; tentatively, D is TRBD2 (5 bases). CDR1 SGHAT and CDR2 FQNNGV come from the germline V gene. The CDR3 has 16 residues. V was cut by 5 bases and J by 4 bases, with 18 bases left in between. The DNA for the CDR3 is TGTGCCAGCAGCCCCGGCGAGGGTGACGGTAAAAACATTCAGTACTTC. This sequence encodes CASSPGEGDGKNIQYF.

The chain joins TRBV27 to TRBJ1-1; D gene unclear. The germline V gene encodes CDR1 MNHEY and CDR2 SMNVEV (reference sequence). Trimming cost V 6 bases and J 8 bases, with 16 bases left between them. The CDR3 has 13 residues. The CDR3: CASSRVLDSEAFF. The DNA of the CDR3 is TGTGCCAGCAGCCGCGTCCTTGATTCGGAAGCTTTCTTT.

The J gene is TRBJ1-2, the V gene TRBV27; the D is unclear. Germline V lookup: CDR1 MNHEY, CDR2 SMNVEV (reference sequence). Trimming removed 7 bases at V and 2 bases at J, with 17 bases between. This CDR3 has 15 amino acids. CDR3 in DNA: TGTGCCAGCAACCCCAGCGGGTTTTCCAACTATGGCTACACCTTC. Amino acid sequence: CASNPSGFSNYGYTF.

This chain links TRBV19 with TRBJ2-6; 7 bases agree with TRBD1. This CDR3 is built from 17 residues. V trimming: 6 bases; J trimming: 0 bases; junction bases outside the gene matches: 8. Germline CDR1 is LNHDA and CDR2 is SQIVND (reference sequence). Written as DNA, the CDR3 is TGTGCCAGTAGCGAGACAGGGATTCTCTCTGGGGCCAACGTCCTGACTTTC. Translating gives CASSETGILSGANVLTF.

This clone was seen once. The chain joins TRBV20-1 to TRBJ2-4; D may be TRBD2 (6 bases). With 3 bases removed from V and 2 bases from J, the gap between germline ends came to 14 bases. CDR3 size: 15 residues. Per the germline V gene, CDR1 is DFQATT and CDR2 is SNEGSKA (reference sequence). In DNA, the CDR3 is TGCAGTGCTAGTGTAGCGGAGCGGACCAAAAACATTCAGTACTTC. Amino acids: CSASVAERTKNIQYF.

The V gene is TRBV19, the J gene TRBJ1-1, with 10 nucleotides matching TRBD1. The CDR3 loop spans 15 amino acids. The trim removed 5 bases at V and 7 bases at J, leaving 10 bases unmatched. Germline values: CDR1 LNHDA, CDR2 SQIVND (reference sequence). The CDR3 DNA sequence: TGTGCCAGTAGTGCGACAGGGGGCAATGGAAATGAAGCTTTCTTT. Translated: CASSATGGNGNEAFF.

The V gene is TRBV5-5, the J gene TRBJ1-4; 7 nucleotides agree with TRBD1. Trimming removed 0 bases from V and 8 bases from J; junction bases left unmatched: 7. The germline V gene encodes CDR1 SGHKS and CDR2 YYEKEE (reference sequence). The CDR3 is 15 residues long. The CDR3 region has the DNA TGTGCCAGCAGCTTGGAGGGGACAGAGGGCGAAAAACTGTTTTTT. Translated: CASSLEGTEGEKLFF.

CDR3 region: CASSLGSHSPLHF. The CDR3 bases are TGTGCCAGCAGCTTAGGTTCTCATTCACCCCTCCACTTT. The V call is TRBV11-2, the J call TRBJ1-6, with D hard to call. The CDR3 is 13 amino acids. Trimming stripped 1 base from V and 8 bases from J, with 6 bases between. Germline V gene lookup returns CDR1 SGHAT and CDR2 FQNNGV.

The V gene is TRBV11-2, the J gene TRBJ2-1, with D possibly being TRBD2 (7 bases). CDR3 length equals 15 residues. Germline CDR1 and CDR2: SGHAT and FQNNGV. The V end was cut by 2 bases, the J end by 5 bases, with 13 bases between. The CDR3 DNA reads TGTGCCAGCAGCTTAACCCGGGGGGCCCACAATGAGCAGTTCTTC. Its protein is CASSLTRGAHNEQFF.

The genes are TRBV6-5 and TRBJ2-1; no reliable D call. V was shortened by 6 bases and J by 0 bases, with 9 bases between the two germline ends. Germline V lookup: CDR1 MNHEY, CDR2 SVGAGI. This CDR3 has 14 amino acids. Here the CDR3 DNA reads TGTGCCAGCAGCCCAGGCCGCTCCTACAATGAGCAGTTCTTC. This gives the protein CASSPGRSYNEQFF.

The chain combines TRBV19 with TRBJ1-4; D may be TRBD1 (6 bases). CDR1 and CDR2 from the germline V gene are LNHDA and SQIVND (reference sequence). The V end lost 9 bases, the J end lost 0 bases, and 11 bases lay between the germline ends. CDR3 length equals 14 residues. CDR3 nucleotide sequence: TGTGCCAGCCGGACAGTTACAACTAATGAAAAACTGTTTTTT. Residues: CASRTVTTNEKLFF. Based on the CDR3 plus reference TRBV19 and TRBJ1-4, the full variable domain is DGGITQSPKYLFRKEGQNVTLSCEQNLNHDAMYWYRQDPGQGLRLIYYSQIVNDFQKGDIAEGYSVSREKKESFPLTVTSAQKNPTAFYLCASRTVTTNEKLFFGSGTQLSVL.

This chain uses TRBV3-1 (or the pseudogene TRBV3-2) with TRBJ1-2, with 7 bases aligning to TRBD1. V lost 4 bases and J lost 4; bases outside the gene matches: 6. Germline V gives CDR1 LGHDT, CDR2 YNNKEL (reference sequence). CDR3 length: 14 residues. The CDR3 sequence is CASSREGAPYGYTF. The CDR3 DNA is TGTGCCAGCAGCCGAGAGGGGGCGCCCTATGGCTACACCTTC.